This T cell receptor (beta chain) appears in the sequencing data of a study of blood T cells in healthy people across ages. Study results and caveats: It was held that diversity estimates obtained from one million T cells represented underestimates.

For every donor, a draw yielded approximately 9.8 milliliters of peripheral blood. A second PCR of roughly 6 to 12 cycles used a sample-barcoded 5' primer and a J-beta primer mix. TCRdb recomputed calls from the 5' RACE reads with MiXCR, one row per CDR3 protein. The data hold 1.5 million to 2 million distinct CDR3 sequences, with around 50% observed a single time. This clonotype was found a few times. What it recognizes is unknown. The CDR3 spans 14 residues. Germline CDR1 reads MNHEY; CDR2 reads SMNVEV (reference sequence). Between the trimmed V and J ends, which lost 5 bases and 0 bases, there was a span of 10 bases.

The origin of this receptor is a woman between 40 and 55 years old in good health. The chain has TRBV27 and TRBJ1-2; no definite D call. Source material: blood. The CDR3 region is CASSRDEANYGYTF. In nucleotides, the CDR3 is TGTGCCAGCAGTCGAGATGAGGCTAACTATGGCTACACCTTC.